This paragraph covers one TCR beta chain sequence. Its antigen is as yet unknown. These data come from a study of OX40 agonist ivuxolimab in advanced cancers. CDR1 is MNHEY and CDR2 is SMNVEV in the germline V gene (reference sequence). The V end was cut by 6 bases, the J end by 0 bases, with 13 bases between. The CDR3 length is 15 residues. Sequencing used immunoSEQ multiplex PCR; TCRdb keeps in-frame clones, though not all of them. The sample contains about 84,000 clones, roughly 85% of which appear only once. The study, taken as a whole, reports: Both blood CD4+ and CD8+ T cells showed clonal growth by week 6 at 0.1 to 3.0 mg/kg.

The sequence was collected from an adult with an advanced solid tumor such as melanoma, head and neck, liver or kidney cancer. The chain carries TRBV27 and TRBJ2-3; D perhaps matches TRBD2 (5 bases). The sequences come from CD4+ or CD8+ T cells sorted from blood, collected in a trial of the OX40 agonist ivuxolimab. This CDR3 reads CASRNGGSSTDTQYF. The CDR3 bases are TGTGCCAGCAGAAATGGCGGGTCTAGCACAGATACGCAGTATTTT.